These 6 T cell receptor beta chains were all obtained from the same sample, sequenced in a study of cytotoxic CD8 clonotypes in ibrutinib-treated CLL. Clones were sequenced by immunoSEQ multiplex PCR, and TCRdb holds only the in-frame ones, with some missing. The sample consists of fewer than 20,000 clones, roughly three fifths of them appearing once. Here the sequenced sample was PBMCs, taken after 12 months of ibrutinib treatment. Receptor source: a human donor with chronic lymphocytic leukemia.

V usage is TRBV5-1 and J usage is TRBJ1-3, with D perhaps matching TRBD1 (5 bases). Trimming removed 0 bases from V and 6 bases from J, with 13 bases in between. Germline V gene data show CDR1 as SGHRS and CDR2 as YFSETQ. The CDR3 covers 15 residues. The CDR3 nucleotides are TGCGCCAGCAGCTTGGAGGGGCAGGGTGCAAACACCATATATTTT. Its protein product is CASSLEGQGANTIYF.

This clone appeared once. The V gene is TRBV10-1, the J gene TRBJ2-1; 7 nucleotides align to TRBD1. V lost 2 bases to trimming and J lost 10 bases; unmatched junction nucleotides: 2. Germline values: CDR1 WNHNN, CDR2 SYGVQD (reference sequence). The CDR3 extends over 12 amino acids. The CDR3 DNA sequence: TGCGCCAGCAGTGAGCCGGACAGGGAGCAGTTCTTC. The encoded protein is CASSEPDREQFF.

Only a few counts were recorded for this clone. The chain carries TRBV4-1 and TRBJ1-1; D perhaps matches TRBD1 (6 bases). This CDR3 is 15 amino acids long. Trimming cost V 0 bases and J 2 bases, with 10 bases left between them. Germline V gene sequence: CDR1 MGHRA, CDR2 YSYEKL. The CDR3 protein is CASSQEGQVNTEAFF. CDR3 DNA sequence: TGCGCCAGCAGCCAAGAGGGACAAGTTAACACTGAAGCTTTCTTT.

This chain connects TRBV2 to TRBJ2-7, with 10 positions matching TRBD1. Trimming removed 7 bases from V and 6 bases from J; junction bases left unmatched: 6. This CDR3 has 13 residues. CDR1 and CDR2 from the germline V gene are SNHLY and FYNNEI. This chain's CDR3 is CASIRDRGGEQYF. The CDR3 nucleotides read TGTGCCAGCATCCGGGACAGGGGTGGCGAGCAGTACTTC.

The chain has TRBV7-9 and TRBJ1-3, with no clear D. V lost 6 bases, J lost 1 base, and 16 bases lay in between. In germline, CDR1 is SEHNR, CDR2 FQNEAQ (reference sequence). CDR3 length: 16 amino acids. This CDR3 is CASSPRSAGSGNTIYF. The CDR3 nucleotides read TGTGCCAGCAGTCCCCGCTCCGCCGGTTCTGGAAACACCATATATTTT.

The chain couples TRBV6-5 to TRBJ1-4; TRBD1 matches 8 bases. CDR1 and CDR2 (germline): MNHEY, SVGAGI. The CDR3 has 14 amino acids. The V and J ends lost 7 bases and 7 bases, in that order; junction bases with no gene match: 8. The CDR3 bases are TGTGCCAGCAATAAAGTCGGGACAGGTGAAAAACTGTTTTTT. As protein: CASNKVGTGEKLFF.